This T cell receptor beta chain was sequenced for a study of blood T cell repertoires in COVID-19. Across the study: Some COVID-19 samples were acute and others convalescent; all came from the United States, Italy and Spain. The cDNA or gDNA used as material had been derived from T cells, B-cell-depleted T cells, or PBMCs.

The germline V gene encodes CDR1 MNHEY and CDR2 SVGAGI. CDR3 length: 15 amino acids. V lost 4 bases to trimming and J lost 2 bases, with 12 bases between them. This clone was picked up a small number of times. Methods used by the authors: Researchers report that nucleated cell counts were estimated from reference gene primer amplification. Clones were sequenced by immunoSEQ multiplex PCR, and TCRdb holds only the in-frame ones, with some missing. V and J calls and clone size follow that table, whereas D and trimming were derived from the DNA. The data contain under 350,000 clones, approximately 85% of them singletons.

The V gene is TRBV6-5, the J gene TRBJ1-3; weak D call: TRBD1 (5 bases). The sequence was obtained from a human donor in a cohort sampled during active COVID-19. Source material: peripheral blood. The CDR3 sequence: CASSSRGDPGNTIYF. In DNA form, the CDR3 reads TGTGCCAGCAGTTCACGGGGGGACCCTGGAAACACCATATATTTT.